This paragraph reports one T cell receptor beta chain. In the original processing: Estimates of nucleated cell counts were drawn from the amplification of reference gene primers. Using immunoSEQ multiplex PCR, the repertoire was profiled, and TCRdb retains in-frame clones only, with some absent. That table furnishes V, J and clone size, whereas the DNA furnished D and trimming. The data show more than 200,000 clones, over 85% seen once. This specimen comes from a study of blood T cell repertoires in COVID-19. Study summary: Researchers got acute and convalescent COVID-19 samples from the United States, Italy and Spain.

In germline, CDR1 is MDHEN, CDR2 SYDVKM. Losses at the gene ends were 5 bases for V and 2 bases for J; bases not matched to a gene: 8. The CDR3 covers 15 residues. The clonotype originates from a woman aged 25 to 39 with acute COVID-19. The specimen was PBMCs or T cells enriched from blood (not recorded which). The rearrangement uses TRBV28 and TRBJ1-1; 7 bases map to TRBD1. CDR3 region: CASSQQGMGNTEAFF. DNA for the CDR3: TGTGCCAGCAGTCAACAGGGGATGGGTAACACTGAAGCTTTCTTT. Full variable domain (remainder filled in from reference TRBV28 and TRBJ1-1): DVKVTQSSRYLVKRTGEKVFLECVQDMDHENMFWYRQDPGLGLRLIYFSYDVKMKEKGDIPEGYSVSREKKERFSLILESASTNQTSMYLCASSQQGMGNTEAFFGQGTRLTVV.